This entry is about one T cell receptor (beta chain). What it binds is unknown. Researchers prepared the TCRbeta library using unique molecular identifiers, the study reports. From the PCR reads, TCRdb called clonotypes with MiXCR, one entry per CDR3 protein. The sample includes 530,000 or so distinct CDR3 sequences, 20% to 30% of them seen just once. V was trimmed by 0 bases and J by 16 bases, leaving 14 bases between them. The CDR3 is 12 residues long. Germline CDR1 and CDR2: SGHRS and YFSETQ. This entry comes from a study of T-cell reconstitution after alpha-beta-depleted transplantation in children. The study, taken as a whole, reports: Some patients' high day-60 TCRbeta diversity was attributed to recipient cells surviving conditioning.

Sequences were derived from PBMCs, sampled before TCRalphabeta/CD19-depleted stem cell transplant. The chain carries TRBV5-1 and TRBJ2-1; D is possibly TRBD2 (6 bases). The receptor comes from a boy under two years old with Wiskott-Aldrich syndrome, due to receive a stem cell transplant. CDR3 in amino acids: CASSLAGGPYFF. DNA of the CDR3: TGCGCCAGCAGCTTGGCCGGGGGACCCTATTTCTTC.